The clone carrying this T cell receptor beta chain was observed at least ten times. Its specificity is unknown. The sorting of naive CD8 T cells used the CD8+CD4-CCR7+CD45RA+ phenotype. The data originate from a study of molecular identifiers for immune sequencing clone quantification. Study-wide points: The study found clones above 20 RNA copies held over 98% of effector molecules and under 1% in naive cells.

Bulk TCR library preparation followed previously described methods with listed TCR primers. TCRdb re-derived calls from the PCR reads in MiXCR, one entry per CDR3 protein. The sample gives around 320,000 distinct CDR3 sequences, 24% of which show up once; about 0.73% is in the top ten. V shed 4 bases and J 5 bases; nucleotides not matched to a gene: 7. The germline CDR1 and CDR2 sequences are SGHRS and YFSETQ. CDR3 length: 15 amino acids. The chain recombines TRBV5-1 with TRBJ2-3; 10 bases agree with TRBD1. Input material: naive CD8+ T cells from blood, with Jurkat cell RNA spiked in. The subset: FACS-sorted CD8+CD4-CCR7+CD45RA+ naive T cells. The receptor comes from a human donor in good health. Some libraries in this study had Jurkat cell RNA spiked in. CDR3 in amino acids: CASSAYGQGEDTQYF. The CDR3 DNA reads as TGCGCCAGCAGCGCATACGGACAGGGGGAAGATACGCAGTATTTT. Supplemented by reference TRBV5-1 and TRBJ2-3, the full variable domain reads KAGVTQTPRYLIKTRGQQVTLSCSPISGHRSVSWYQQTPGQGLQFLFEYFSETQRNKGNFPGRFSGRQFSNSRSEMNVSTLELGDSALYLCASSAYGQGEDTQYFGPGTRLTVL.